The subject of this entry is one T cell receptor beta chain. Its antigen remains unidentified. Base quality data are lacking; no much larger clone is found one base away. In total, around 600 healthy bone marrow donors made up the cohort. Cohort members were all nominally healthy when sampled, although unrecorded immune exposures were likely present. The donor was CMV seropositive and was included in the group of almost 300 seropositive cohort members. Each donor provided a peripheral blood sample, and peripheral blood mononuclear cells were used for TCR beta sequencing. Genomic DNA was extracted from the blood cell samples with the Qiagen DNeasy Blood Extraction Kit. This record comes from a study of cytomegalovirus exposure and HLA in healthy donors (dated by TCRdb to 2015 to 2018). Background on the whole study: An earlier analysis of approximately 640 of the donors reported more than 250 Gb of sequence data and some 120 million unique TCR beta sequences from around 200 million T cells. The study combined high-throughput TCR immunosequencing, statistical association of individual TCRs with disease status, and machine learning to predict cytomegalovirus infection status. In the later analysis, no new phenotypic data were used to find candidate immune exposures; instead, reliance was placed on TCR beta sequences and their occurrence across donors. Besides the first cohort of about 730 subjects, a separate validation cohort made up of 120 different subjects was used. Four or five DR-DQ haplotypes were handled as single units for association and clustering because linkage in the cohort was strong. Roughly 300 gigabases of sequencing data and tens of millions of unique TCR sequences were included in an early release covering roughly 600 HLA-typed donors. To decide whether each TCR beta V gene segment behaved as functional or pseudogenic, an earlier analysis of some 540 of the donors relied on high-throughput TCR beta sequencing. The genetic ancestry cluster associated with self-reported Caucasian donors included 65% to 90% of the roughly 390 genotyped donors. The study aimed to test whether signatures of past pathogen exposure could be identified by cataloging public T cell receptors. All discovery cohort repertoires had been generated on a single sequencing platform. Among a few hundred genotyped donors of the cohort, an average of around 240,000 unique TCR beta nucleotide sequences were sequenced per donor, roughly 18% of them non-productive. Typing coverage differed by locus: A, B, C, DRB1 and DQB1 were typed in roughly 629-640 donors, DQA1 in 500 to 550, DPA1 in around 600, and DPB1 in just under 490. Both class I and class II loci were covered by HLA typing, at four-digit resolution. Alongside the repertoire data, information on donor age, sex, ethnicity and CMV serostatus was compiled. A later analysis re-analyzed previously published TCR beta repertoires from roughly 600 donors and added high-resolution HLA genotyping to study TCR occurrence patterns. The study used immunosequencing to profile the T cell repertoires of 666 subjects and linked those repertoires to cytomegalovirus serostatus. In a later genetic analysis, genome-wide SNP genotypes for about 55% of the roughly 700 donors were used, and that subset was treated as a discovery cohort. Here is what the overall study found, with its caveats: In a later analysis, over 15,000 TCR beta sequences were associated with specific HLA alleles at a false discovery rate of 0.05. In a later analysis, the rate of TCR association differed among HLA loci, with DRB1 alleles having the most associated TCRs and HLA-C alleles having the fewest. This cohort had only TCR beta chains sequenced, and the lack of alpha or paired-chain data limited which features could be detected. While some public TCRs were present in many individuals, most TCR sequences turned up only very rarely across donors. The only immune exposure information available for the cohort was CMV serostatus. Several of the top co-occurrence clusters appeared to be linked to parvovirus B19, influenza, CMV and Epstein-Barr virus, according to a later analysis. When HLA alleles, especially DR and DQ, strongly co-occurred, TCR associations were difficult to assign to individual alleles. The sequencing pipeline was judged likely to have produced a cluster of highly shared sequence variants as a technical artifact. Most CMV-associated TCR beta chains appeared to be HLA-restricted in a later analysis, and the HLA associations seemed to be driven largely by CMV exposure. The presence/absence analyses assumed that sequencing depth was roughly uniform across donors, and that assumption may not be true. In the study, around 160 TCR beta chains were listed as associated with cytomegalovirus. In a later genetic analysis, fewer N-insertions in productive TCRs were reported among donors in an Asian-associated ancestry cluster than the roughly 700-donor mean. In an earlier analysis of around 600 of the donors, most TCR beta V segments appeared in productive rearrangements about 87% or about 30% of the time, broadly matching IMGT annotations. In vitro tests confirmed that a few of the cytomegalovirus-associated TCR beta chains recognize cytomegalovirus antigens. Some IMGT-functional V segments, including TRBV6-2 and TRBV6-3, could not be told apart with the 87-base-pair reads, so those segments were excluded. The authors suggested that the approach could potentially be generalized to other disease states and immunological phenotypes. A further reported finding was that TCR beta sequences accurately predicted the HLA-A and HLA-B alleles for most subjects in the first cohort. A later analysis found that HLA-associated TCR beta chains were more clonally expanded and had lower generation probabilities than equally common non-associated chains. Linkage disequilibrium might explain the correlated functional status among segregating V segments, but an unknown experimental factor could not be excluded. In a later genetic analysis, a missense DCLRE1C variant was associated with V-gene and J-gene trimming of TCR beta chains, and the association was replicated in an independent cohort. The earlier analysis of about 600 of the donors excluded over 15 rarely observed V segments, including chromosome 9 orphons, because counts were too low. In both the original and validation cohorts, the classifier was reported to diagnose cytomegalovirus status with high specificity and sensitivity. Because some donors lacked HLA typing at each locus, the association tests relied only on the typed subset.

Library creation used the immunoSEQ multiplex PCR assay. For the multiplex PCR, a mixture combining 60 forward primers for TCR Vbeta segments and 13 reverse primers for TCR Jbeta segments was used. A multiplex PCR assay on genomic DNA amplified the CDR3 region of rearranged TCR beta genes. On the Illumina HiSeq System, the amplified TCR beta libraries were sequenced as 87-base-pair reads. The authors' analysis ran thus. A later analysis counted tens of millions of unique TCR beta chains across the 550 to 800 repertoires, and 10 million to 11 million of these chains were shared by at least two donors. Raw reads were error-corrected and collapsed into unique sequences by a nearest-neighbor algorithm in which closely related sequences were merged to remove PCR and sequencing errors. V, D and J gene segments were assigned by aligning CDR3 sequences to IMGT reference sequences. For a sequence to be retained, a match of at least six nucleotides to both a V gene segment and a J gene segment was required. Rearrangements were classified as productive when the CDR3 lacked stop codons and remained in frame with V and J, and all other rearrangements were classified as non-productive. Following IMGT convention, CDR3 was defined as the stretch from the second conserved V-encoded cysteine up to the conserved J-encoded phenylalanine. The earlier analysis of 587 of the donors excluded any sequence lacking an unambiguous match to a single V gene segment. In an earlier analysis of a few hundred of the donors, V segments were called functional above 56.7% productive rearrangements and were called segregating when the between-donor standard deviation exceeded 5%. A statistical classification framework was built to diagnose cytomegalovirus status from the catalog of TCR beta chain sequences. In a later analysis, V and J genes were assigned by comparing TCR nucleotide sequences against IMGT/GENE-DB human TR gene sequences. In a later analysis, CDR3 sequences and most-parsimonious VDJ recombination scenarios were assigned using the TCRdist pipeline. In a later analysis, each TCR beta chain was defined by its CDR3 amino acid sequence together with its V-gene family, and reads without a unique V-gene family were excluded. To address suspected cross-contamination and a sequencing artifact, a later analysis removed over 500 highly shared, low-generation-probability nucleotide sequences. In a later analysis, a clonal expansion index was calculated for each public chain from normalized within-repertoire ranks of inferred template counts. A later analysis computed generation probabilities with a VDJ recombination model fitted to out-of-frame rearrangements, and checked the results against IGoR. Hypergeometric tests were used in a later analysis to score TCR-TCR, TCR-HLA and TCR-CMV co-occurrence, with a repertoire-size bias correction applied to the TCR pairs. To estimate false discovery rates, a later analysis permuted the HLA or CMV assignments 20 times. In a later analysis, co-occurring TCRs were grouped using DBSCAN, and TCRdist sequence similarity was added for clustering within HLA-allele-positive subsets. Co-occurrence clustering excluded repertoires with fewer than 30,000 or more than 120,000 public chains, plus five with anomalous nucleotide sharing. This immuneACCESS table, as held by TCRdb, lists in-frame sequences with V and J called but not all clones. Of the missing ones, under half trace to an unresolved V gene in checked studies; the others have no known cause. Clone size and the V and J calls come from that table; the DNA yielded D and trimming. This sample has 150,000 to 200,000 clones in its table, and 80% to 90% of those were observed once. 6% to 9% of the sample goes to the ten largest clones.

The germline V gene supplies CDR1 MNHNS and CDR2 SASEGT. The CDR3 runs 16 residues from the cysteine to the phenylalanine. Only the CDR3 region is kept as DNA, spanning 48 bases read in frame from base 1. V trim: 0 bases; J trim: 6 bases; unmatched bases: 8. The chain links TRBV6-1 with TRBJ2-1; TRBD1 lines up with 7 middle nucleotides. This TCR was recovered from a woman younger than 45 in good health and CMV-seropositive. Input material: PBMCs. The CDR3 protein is CASSEARRAGGNEQFF. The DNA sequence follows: TGTGCCAGCAGTGAAGCGCGTAGGGCAGGGGGCAATGAGCAGTTCTTC.